This is a list of T cell receptor beta chains from one sample in a study of blood T cell repertoires in COVID-19. Clones were sequenced by immunoSEQ multiplex PCR, and TCRdb holds only the in-frame ones, with some missing. The profile shows fewer than 300,000 clones, approximately 93% of them singletons. The source material was peripheral blood. The receptors come from a woman aged 25 to 45 with COVID-19, enrolled during active disease. Both conserved end residues are part of each CDR3. A D gene is named only where the DNA matches it firmly. The listing skips clone size in some rows; elsewhere it reads once, few, many or a size class.

TRBJ1-5 NA NA TRBV6-1 CASSEMGAPNQPQHF TGTGCCAGCAGTGAAATGGGGGCACCCAATCAGCCCCAGCATTTT
TRBJ1-2 TRBD1 once TRBV27 CASSHQGANYGYTF TGTGCCAGCAGCCACCAGGGGGCGAACTATGGCTACACCTTC
TRBJ2-3 NA NA TRBV5-1 CASRWGTAGPTDTQYF TGCGCCAGCAGGTGGGGGACAGCGGGCCCCACAGATACGCAGTATTTT
TRBJ2-7 NA NA TRBV19 CASSMFGEHYEQYF TGTGCCAGTAGTATGTTTGGAGAACACTACGAGCAGTACTTC
TRBJ1-2 TRBD1 NA TRBV4-1 CASSQGQGPLGVYGYTF TGCGCCAGCAGCCAAGGACAGGGACCCCTTGGCGTCTATGGCTACACCTTC
TRBJ2-1 NA NA TRBV11-2 CASNFPGQTYNEQFF TGTGCCAGCAACTTCCCAGGGCAGACCTACAATGAGCAGTTCTTC
TRBJ2-1 TRBD2 NA TRBV5-4 CASSPITSGSYNEQFF TGTGCCAGCAGCCCAATTACTAGCGGCTCCTACAATGAGCAGTTCTTC
TRBJ2-2 TRBD1 NA TRBV18 CASSGQVNTGELFF TGTGCCAGCTCCGGACAGGTCAACACCGGGGAGCTGTTTTTT
TRBJ1-5 NA NA TRBV28 CASSLFGGGQPQHF TGTGCCAGCAGTTTATTCGGGGGAGGACAGCCCCAGCATTTT
TRBJ1-2 TRBD1 NA TRBV5-1 CASSLWDSYLNYGYTF TGCGCCAGCAGCTTGTGGGACAGCTACTTAAACTATGGCTACACCTTC
TRBJ2-7 TRBD2 few TRBV30 CAWATSGSRNEQYF TGTGCCTGGGCTACTAGCGGGAGCCGTAACGAGCAGTACTTC
TRBJ2-2 NA once TRBV12-5 CASGLVQKENTGELFF TGTGCTAGTGGTTTGGTACAGAAAGAGAACACCGGGGAGCTGTTTTTT
TRBJ1-3 NA few TRBV3-1/TRBV3-2 CASSQGSSGNTIYF TGTGCCAGCAGCCAGGGCAGCTCTGGAAACACCATATATTTT
TRBJ2-3 TRBD2 NA TRBV30 CAWSSASGGDTDTQYF TGTGCCTGGAGTTCGGCTAGCGGGGGGGACACAGATACGCAGTATTTT
TRBJ1-1 TRBD1 NA TRBV11-3 CASSFRGTGIFFF TGTGCCAGCAGCTTCAGAGGGACAGGTATATTTTTCTTT
TRBJ1-4 TRBD1 NA TRBV2 CASSPGTGREANEKLFF TGTGCCAGCAGTCCCGGGACAGGGAGGGAGGCGAATGAAAAACTGTTTTTT
TRBJ2-1 NA NA TRBV11-3 CASSLRGSGEQFF TGTGCCAGCAGCTTACGTGGGTCGGGTGAGCAGTTCTTC
TRBJ2-7 TRBD1 NA TRBV25-1 CASSEKLRDSSYEQYF TGTGCCAGCAGTGAAAAGCTCCGGGACAGCTCCTACGAGCAGTACTTC
TRBJ2-1 NA NA TRBV30 CAWSQGGDNEQFF TGTGCCTGGAGTCAAGGTGGAGACAATGAGCAGTTCTTC
TRBJ2-7 NA NA TRBV18 CASSPPGGAYEQYF TGTGCCAGCTCACCACCGGGGGGGGCTTACGAGCAGTACTTC
TRBJ2-4 NA NA TRBV5-1 CASSLVGEGKNIQYF TGCGCCAGCAGCTTGGTAGGGGAAGGCAAAAACATTCAGTACTTC
TRBJ1-2 TRBD1 NA TRBV29-1 CSVRPGTGGDGYTF TGCAGCGTTCGTCCCGGGACAGGGGGTGACGGCTACACCTTC
TRBJ1-1 NA NA TRBV5-1 CASSLGQGQTEAFF TGCGCCAGCAGCTTGGGGCAGGGGCAGACTGAAGCTTTCTTT
TRBJ1-6 TRBD1 once TRBV27 CASSFGTGSSDSPLHF TGTGCCAGCAGTTTTGGGACAGGGTCATCCGATTCACCCCTCCACTTT
TRBJ1-2 TRBD1 NA TRBV6-5 CASSYSPGGNYGYTF TGTGCCAGCAGTTACTCGCCAGGGGGGAACTATGGCTACACCTTC
TRBJ2-7 NA once TRBV14 CASSQKPYYEQYF TGTGCCAGCAGCCAAAAGCCCTACTACGAGCAGTACTTC
TRBJ1-1 NA NA TRBV28 CASSLFRGVGYTEAFF TGTGCCAGCAGTTTATTTCGGGGGGTAGGGTACACTGAAGCTTTCTTT
TRBJ2-2 NA once TRBV5-1 CASSLASQVNTGELFF TGCGCCAGCAGCTTGGCCAGCCAGGTGAACACCGGGGAGCTGTTTTTT
TRBJ2-1 TRBD1 NA TRBV30 CACGTGWDEQFF TGTGCCTGCGGGACAGGGTGGGATGAGCAGTTCTTC
TRBJ1-2 TRBD1 NA TRBV5-4 CASSLRTGSYGYTF TGTGCCAGCAGCTTGAGGACAGGGAGCTATGGCTACACCTTC
TRBJ1-5 TRBD1 NA TRBV2 CASSENRGLNQPQHF TGTGCCAGCAGTGAAAACAGGGGACTCAATCAGCCCCAGCATTTT
TRBJ1-5 NA NA TRBV2 CASTQGHLTNQPQHF TGTGCCAGCACACAGGGACACCTAACTAATCAGCCCCAGCATTTT
TRBJ1-1 TRBD1 NA TRBV6-5 CASTLRDSIWAFF TGTGCCAGCACACTCCGGGACAGCATTTGGGCTTTCTTT
TRBJ2-1 TRBD2 NA TRBV2 CASRGTSGGDEQFF TGTGCCAGCAGGGGGACTAGCGGAGGGGATGAGCAGTTCTTC
TRBJ2-3 TRBD2 NA TRBV6-6 CASRVAGGGTDTQYF TGTGCCAGCAGAGTAGCGGGAGGGGGCACAGATACGCAGTATTTT
TRBJ1-2 NA NA TRBV27 CASSLSGGVSQSYGYTF TGTGCCAGCAGTTTATCCGGAGGGGTCTCCCAATCCTATGGCTACACCTTC
TRBJ2-1 TRBD2 NA TRBV9 CASSVTSGRAIEQFF TGTGCCAGCAGCGTGACTAGCGGGAGGGCAATTGAGCAGTTCTTC
TRBJ2-5 TRBD2 NA TRBV19 CASSIRLAGVGQETQYF TGTGCCAGTAGTATACGGCTAGCGGGAGTGGGGCAAGAGACCCAGTACTTC
TRBJ1-2 TRBD1 NA TRBV6-5 CASRYIDRGGYTF TGTGCCAGCAGGTATATCGACAGGGGCGGCTACACCTTC
TRBJ2-1 TRBD1 NA TRBV7-6 CASSLSMVLGQGTHEQFF TGTGCCAGCAGCTTATCCATGGTTTTGGGACAGGGTACACATGAGCAGTTCTTC
TRBJ1-5 TRBD1 once TRBV6-5 CASSSSPGGGNQPQHF TGTGCCAGCAGTTCCTCCCCAGGGGGCGGCAATCAGCCCCAGCATTTT